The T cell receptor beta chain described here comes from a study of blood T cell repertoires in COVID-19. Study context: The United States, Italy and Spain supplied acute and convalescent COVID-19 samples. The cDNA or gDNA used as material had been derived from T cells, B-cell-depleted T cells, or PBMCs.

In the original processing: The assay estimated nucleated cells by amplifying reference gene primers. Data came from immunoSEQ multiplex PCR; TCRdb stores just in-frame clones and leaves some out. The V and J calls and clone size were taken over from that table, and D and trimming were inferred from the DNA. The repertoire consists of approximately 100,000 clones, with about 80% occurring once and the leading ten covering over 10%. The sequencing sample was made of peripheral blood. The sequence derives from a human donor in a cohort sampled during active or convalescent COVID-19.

The CDR3 coding sequence is TGTGCCAGCAGCGCGGGGGGAGGGGCAGATACGCAGTATTTT. This translates into CASSAGGGADTQYF. The V call is TRBV6-2 or TRBV6-3, the J call TRBJ2-3; 8 bases are a match to TRBD2. The CDR3 spans 14 residues. Looked up from germline, CDR1 is MNHEY and CDR2 is SVGEGT. V was clipped by 6 bases and J by 4 bases; unmatched bases: 6.